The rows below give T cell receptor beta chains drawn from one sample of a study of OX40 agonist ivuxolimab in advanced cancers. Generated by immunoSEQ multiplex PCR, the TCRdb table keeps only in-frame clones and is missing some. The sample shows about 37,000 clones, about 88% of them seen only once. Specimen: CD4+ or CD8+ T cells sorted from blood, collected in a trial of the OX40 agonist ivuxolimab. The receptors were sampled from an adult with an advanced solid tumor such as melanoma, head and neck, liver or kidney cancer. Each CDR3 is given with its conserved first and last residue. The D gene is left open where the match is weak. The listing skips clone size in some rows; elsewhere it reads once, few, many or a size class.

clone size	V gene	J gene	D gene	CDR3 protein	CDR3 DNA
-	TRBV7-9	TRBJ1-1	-	CASSLAEGGSNTEAFF	TGTGCCAGCAGCTTAGCGGAAGGGGGATCGAACACTGAAGCTTTCTTT
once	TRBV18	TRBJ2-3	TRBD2	CASSRLAGGRADTQYF	TGTGCCAGCTCCCGACTAGCGGGGGGCCGGGCAGATACGCAGTATTTT
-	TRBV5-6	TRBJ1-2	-	CASSLQGSANYGYTF	TGTGCCAGCAGCTTGCAGGGCTCAGCTAACTATGGCTACACCTTC
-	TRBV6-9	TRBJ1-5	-	CASSDNSNQPQHF	TGTGCCAGCAGTGACAATAGCAATCAGCCCCAGCATTTT
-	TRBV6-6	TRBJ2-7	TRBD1	CASRNRGEGEQYF	TGTGCCAGCAGAAACAGGGGAGAAGGCGAGCAGTACTTC
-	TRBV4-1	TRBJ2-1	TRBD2	CASSQLAEYNEQFF	TGCGCCAGCAGCCAACTAGCGGAATACAATGAGCAGTTCTTC
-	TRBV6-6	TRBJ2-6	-	CASSYTPGSGANVLTF	TGTGCCAGCAGTTACACCCCAGGTTCTGGGGCCAACGTCCTGACTTTC
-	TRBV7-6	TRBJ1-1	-	CASSPQTAFEAFF	TGTGCCAGCAGCCCTCAGACAGCCTTCGAAGCTTTCTTT
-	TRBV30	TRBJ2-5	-	CAWSGLEETQYF	TGTGCCTGGAGCGGTTTGGAGGAGACCCAGTACTTC
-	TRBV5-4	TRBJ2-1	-	CASSLLVGGINEQFF	TGTGCCAGCAGCTTGTTGGTAGGGGGGATTAATGAGCAGTTCTTC
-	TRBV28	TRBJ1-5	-	CASSLSGASQPQHF	TGTGCCAGCAGTTTATCGGGGGCGAGTCAGCCCCAGCATTTT
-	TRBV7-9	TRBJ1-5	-	CASSSLGQPQHF	TGTGCCAGCAGTTCCTTGGGTCAGCCCCAGCATTTT
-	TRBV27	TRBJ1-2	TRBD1	CASGTGGFPGYTF	TGTGCCAGCGGGACAGGGGGCTTCCCTGGCTACACCTTC
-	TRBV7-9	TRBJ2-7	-	CASSLAGTRDEQYF	TGTGCCAGCAGCTTAGCTGGGACTCGGGACGAGCAGTACTTC
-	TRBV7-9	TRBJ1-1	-	CASSLLGHGQFEAFF	TGTGCCAGCAGCTTACTCGGACACGGGCAATTTGAAGCTTTCTTT
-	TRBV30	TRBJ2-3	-	CAWSEGRGTDTQYF	TGTGCCTGGAGTGAAGGCCGTGGCACAGATACGCAGTATTTT
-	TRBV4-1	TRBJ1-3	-	CASSQDQGPAGNTIYF	TGCGCCAGCAGCCAAGATCAGGGGCCCGCTGGAAACACCATATATTTT
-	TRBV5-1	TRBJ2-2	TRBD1	CASSLTGAGELFF	TGCGCCAGCAGTCTTACAGGGGCCGGGGAGCTGTTTTTT
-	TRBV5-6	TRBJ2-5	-	CASSRRQGLYQETQYF	TGTGCCAGCAGCCGCCGACAGGGACTCTACCAAGAGACCCAGTACTTC
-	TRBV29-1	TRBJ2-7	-	CSVEWGTYEQYF	TGCAGCGTTGAATGGGGGACCTACGAGCAGTACTTC
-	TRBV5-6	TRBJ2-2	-	CASSFPGNTGELFF	TGTGCCAGCAGCTTTCCAGGGAACACCGGGGAGCTGTTTTTT
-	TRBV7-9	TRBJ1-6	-	CASSSDYSPLHF	TGTGCCAGCAGCTCTGACTATTCACCCCTCCACTTT
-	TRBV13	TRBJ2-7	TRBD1	CASSQGAVNYEQYF	TGTGCCAGCAGCCAGGGGGCGGTGAACTACGAGCAGTACTTC
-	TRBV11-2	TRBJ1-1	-	CASSSLDIRGDTEAFF	TGTGCCAGCAGCTCGCTGGACATCCGCGGGGACACTGAAGCTTTCTTT
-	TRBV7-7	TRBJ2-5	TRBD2	CASSLALAGGRETQYF	TGTGCTAGCAGCTTAGCGCTAGCGGGGGGTCGAGAGACCCAGTACTTC
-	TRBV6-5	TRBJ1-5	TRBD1	CASSYSGQGGQPQHF	TGTGCCAGCAGTTACTCCGGACAGGGTGGTCAGCCCCAGCATTTT
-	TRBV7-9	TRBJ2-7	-	CASSTGLPQKGYEQYF	TGTGCCAGCAGCACGGGACTCCCTCAAAAGGGGTACGAGCAGTACTTC
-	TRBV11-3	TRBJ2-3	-	CASSPPKSKGDTQYF	TGTGCCAGCAGCCCGCCGAAATCTAAGGGTGATACGCAGTATTTT
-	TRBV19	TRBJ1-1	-	CATKGGGTEAFF	TGTGCCACCAAAGGGGGAGGCACTGAAGCTTTCTTT
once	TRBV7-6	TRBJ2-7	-	CASSPEPGTLDSVYEQYF	TGTGCCAGCAGCCCTGAACCCGGGACACTAGATTCTGTCTACGAGCAGTACTTC
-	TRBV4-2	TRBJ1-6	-	CASSQGAPGTSSSYNSPLHF	TGTGCCAGCAGCCAAGGGGCCCCCGGGACCTCGAGCTCCTATAATTCACCCCTCCACTTT